A selection of T cell receptor beta chains follows, all from one sample in a study of T cell repertoires in cytomegalovirus infection. These TCRs' antigens remain unknown. One entry per CDR3 protein, called by TCRdb with MiXCR from the reads. The sample lists fewer than 850,000 distinct CDR3 sequences; 29% were seen once. Sequenced material: cultured CD8+ T cells from PBMCs, taken from culture after CMV antigen stimulation. The receptor source for this set is a human donor in good health (CMV status not recorded). Some clones in this sample may be carry-over from other donors' samples. The conserved cysteine and the conserved F or W are not part of the CDR3 here. A clone size is listed for some rows: how often the clone was seen (once, few, many), or a class if it is expanded.

TRBJ1-6	.	TRBV27	ASSPASGSPLH
TRBJ2-7	few	TRBV2	ASRASYEQY
TRBJ1-4	.	TRBV29-1	SVEGGGEKLF
TRBJ1-2	few	TRBV27	ASSWTGGGEGLGYT
TRBJ2-7	once	TRBV28	ASSDRDGLYEQY
TRBJ2-3	few	TRBV12-3/TRBV12-4	ASSFSLGTRTDTQY
TRBJ2-1	few	TRBV18	ASSSPQGGVGNEQF
TRBJ2-2	many	TRBV7-8	ASSSDFTTGGESNTGELF
TRBJ2-7	.	TRBV5-6	ASSLNVGIEQY
TRBJ2-1	.	TRBV6-6	ASSYAGQGIDEQF
TRBJ2-5	.	TRBV2	ASVTTGETQY
TRBJ1-2	.	TRBV12-3/TRBV12-4	ASSLVWGDGYT
TRBJ2-7	few	TRBV12-3/TRBV12-4	ASSPGGFYEQY
TRBJ2-1	.	TRBV19	ASRLAGGQEQF
TRBJ2-2	many	TRBV12-3/TRBV12-4	ASSLEGGPTGELF
TRBJ2-3	.	TRBV27	ASSLSILAGTTYSDTQY
TRBJ1-5	few	TRBV5-8	ASSLMASGNQPQH
TRBJ1-1	.	TRBV25-1	ASSDYFLGENTEAF
TRBJ2-2	.	TRBV6-6	AGGDHPGELF
TRBJ1-1	.	TRBV2	ASLGSRTEAF
TRBJ1-2	.	TRBV6-6	ANSPRDRVGGYT
TRBJ1-2	.	TRBV19	ASSTGPWDRGGYGYT
TRBJ2-7	.	TRBV12-3/TRBV12-4	ASSLAIHEQY
TRBJ1-1	many	TRBV7-6	ASSSPGGAHSEAF
TRBJ1-1	.	TRBV10-3	AISEPGRGPAEAF
TRBJ2-1	.	TRBV15	ATSSPGHWNEQF
TRBJ1-2	.	TRBV7-6	ASSPRQVDSNYGYT
TRBJ2-5	.	TRBV6-6	ASSYSTGTTSYGETQY
TRBJ2-7	.	TRBV6-1	ASSEGRRAYEQY
TRBJ2-4	.	TRBV19	ASSKVGAGKVKNIQY
TRBJ1-1	.	TRBV6-1	ASDAGKGWTEAF
TRBJ1-5	once	TRBV19	ATSDVVYSNQPQH
TRBJ2-1	.	TRBV6-6	ASSYPGGSGGLSSYNEQF
TRBJ1-2	many	TRBV18	ASSPPLRLTYGYT
TRBJ2-7	.	TRBV7-6	ASSSGQGIYEQY
TRBJ2-5	few	TRBV11-2	ASSSPRGHNGETQY
TRBJ2-1	few	TRBV7-3	ASSQSGGVNNEQF
TRBJ2-3	.	TRBV6-5	ASQRGIWTDTQY
TRBJ2-2	few	TRBV7-9	ASSSRTGGPNTGELF
TRBJ1-1	.	TRBV20-1	SARVSLAMNTEAF
TRBJ1-6	.	TRBV11-3	ASSPRTGSPLH
TRBJ1-2	.	TRBV7-9	ASSPERAPARRGYT
TRBJ2-7	.	TRBV9	ASSVALQGYEQY
TRBJ1-2	few	TRBV12-3/TRBV12-4	ASSTGVAYGYT
TRBJ2-1	.	TRBV27	ASSLIGVSGGTYNEQF
TRBJ1-1	few	TRBV19	ASLTWARRGTEAF
TRBJ2-1	many	TRBV7-8	ASSLWRDGYNEQF
TRBJ2-3	.	TRBV2	ASSDIQGADTQY
TRBJ2-1	.	TRBV29-1	SVPFQGEGYNEQF
TRBJ1-6	few	TRBV7-6	ASSLAIGVTVRSPLH
TRBJ1-4	few	TRBV4-1	ASSQGPQQINEKLF
TRBJ1-2	medium-sized	TRBV7-9	ASSSTDTTGGDGYT
TRBJ1-1	many	TRBV6-1	ASSETREGTEAF